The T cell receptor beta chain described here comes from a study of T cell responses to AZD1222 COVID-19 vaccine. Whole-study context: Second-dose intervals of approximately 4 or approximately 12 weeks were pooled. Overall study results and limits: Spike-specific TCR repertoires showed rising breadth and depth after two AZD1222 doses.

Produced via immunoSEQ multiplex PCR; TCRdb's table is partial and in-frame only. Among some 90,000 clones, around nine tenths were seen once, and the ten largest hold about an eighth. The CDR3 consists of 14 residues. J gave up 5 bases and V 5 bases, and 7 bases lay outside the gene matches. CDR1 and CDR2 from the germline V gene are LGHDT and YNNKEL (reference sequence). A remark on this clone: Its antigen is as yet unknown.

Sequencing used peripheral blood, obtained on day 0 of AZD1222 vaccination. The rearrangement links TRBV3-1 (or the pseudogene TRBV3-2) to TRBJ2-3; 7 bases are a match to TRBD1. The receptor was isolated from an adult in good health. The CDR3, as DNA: TGTGCCAGCAGCTTTAGACAGGGTAAAGATACGCAGTATTTT. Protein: CASSFRQGKDTQYF.